This entry lists 10 T cell receptor beta chains sequenced from one sample in a study of blood T cell repertoires in COVID-19 (dated by TCRdb to the early 2020s). The method behind the library was the immunoSEQ multiplex PCR assay. Imported from immuneACCESS, the table was reduced by TCRdb to in-frame sequences with V and J called. These copies leave out some clones; in studies compared against another copy, an unresolved V gene accounts for under half, and the cause of the remainder is not known. Across this sample there are about 160,000 clones, with around 84% seen only once. The biggest ten clones account for 7% to 10% of the sample. Source material: peripheral blood. The receptors stem from a woman between 55 and 75 years old with COVID-19, enrolled during active disease.

This chain's CDR3 is CSVDQGGAGTEAFF. The CDR3 nucleotides are TGCAGCGTTGATCAAGGGGGGGCTGGCACTGAAGCTTTCTTT. V usage is TRBV29-1 and J usage is TRBJ1-1; D perhaps matches TRBD1 (6 bases). This CDR3 has 14 residues. Germline CDR1 and CDR2: SQVTM and ANQGSEA. V lost 3 bases and J 4 bases, leaving 15 bases between the germline ends.

The genes are TRBV5-1 and TRBJ2-4, with D uncertain. V lost 0 bases and J 0 bases, leaving 4 bases between the germline ends. CDR3 length: 14 residues. Germline V gene sequence: CDR1 SGHRS, CDR2 YFSETQ. CDR3 in amino acids: CASSLDLAKNIQYF. In nucleotides, the CDR3 is TGCGCCAGCAGCTTGGACTTAGCCAAAAACATTCAGTACTTC.

The chain couples TRBV9 to TRBJ2-3, with 7 bases aligning to TRBD2. The CDR3 totals 14 residues. V shed 3 bases, J shed 4 bases, and the junction held 5 bases outside the gene matches. CDR1 SGDLS and CDR2 YYNGEE come from the germline V gene. CDR3 bases: TGTGCCAGCAGCGGAGGACTAGGAGCAGATACGCAGTATTTT. Protein sequence: CASSGGLGADTQYF. The full variable domain, its missing parts supplied by reference TRBV9 and TRBJ2-3, is DSGVTQTPKHLITATGQRVTLRCSPRSGDLSVYWYQQSLDQGLQFLIQYYNGEERAKGNILERFSAQQFPDLHSELNLSSLELGDSALYFCASSGGLGADTQYFGPGTRLTVL.

This clone was found a few times. The V gene is TRBV28, the J gene TRBJ2-7, with TRBD2 as a possible D gene (6 bases). V was clipped by 7 bases and J by 0 bases, with 13 bases between them. CDR1 and CDR2 (germline): MDHEN, SYDVKM. The CDR3 loop spans 14 amino acids. CDR3 residues: CASKAAGPSYEQYV. For the CDR3, the DNA is TGTGCCAGCAAGGCGGCGGGGCCCTCCTACGAGCAGTACGTC.

The chain joins TRBV19 to TRBJ1-5; 7 nucleotides agree with TRBD1. This CDR3 comprises 14 residues. The V segment lost 2 bases and the J segment 7 bases; nucleotides outside the gene matches: 5. CDR1 and CDR2 (germline): LNHDA, SQIVND (reference sequence). CDR3 amino acids: CASSINRGGQPQHF. The CDR3 DNA reads as TGTGCCAGTAGTATAAACAGGGGTGGGCAGCCCCAGCATTTT.

The J gene is TRBJ1-5, the V gene TRBV6-5, with D unclear. Deletions cut 0 bases from V and 2 bases from J, with 11 bases between. The length of the CDR3 is 16 residues. The germline V gene encodes CDR1 MNHEY and CDR2 SVGAGI. This CDR3 is CASSYSRAGGNQPQHF. Here the CDR3 DNA reads TGTGCCAGCAGTTACTCGAGGGCAGGCGGCAATCAGCCCCAGCATTTT.

The CDR3 here is CSTSDRGYTF. CDR3 bases: TGCAGCACCTCGGACAGGGGCTACACCTTC. V is TRBV29-1 and J is TRBJ1-2; 7 bases are a match to TRBD1. Trimming took 8 bases from V and 8 from J; bases not matched to a gene: 5. CDR1 is SQVTM and CDR2 is ANQGSEA in the germline V gene. The CDR3 is made up of 10 amino acids. Drawing the rest from reference TRBV29-1 and TRBJ1-2, the complete variable domain is SAVISQKPSRDICQRGTSLTIQCQVDSQVTMMFWYRQQPGQSLTLIATANQGSEATYESGFVIDKFPISRPNLTFSTLTVSNMSPEDSSIYLCSTSDRGYTFGSGTRLTVV.

V and J are TRBV19 and TRBJ1-4; D is unclear. CDR3 length equals 14 residues. Germline CDR1 LNHDA, CDR2 SQIVND (reference sequence). The V end lost 2 bases, the J end lost 7 bases, and 11 bases lay between the germline ends. The CDR3 loop is CASSINSPSEKLFF. CDR3 in DNA: TGTGCCAGTAGTATAAACAGCCCTTCTGAAAAACTGTTTTTT. Filled out from reference TRBV19 and TRBJ1-4, the complete variable domain reads DGGITQSPKYLFRKEGQNVTLSCEQNLNHDAMYWYRQDPGQGLRLIYYSQIVNDFQKGDIAEGYSVSREKKESFPLTVTSAQKNPTAFYLCASSINSPSEKLFFGSGTQLSVL.

This clone was recorded only once. The chain uses TRBV4-2 and TRBJ2-7, with D tentatively TRBD1 (6 bases). V lost 0 bases, J lost 3 bases, and 15 bases lay in between. In germline, CDR1 is LGHNA, CDR2 YNFKEQ. CDR3 length: 16 amino acids. CDR3 coding DNA: TGTGCCAGCAGCCAAGATGTGGGGACAAGTGGCTACGAGCAGTACTTC. Translation gives CASSQDVGTSGYEQYF.

This clone has a single count. The gene calls are TRBV15 and TRBJ1-3; 10 bases line up with TRBD1. CDR3 length: 17 residues. Germline V lookup: CDR1 LNHNV, CDR2 YYDKDF (reference sequence). Trimming removed 0 bases from V and 4 bases from J; junction bases left unmatched: 6. The CDR3 region has the DNA TGTGCCACCAGCAGAGATAGGACAGGGGGTAGAGGAAACACCATATATTTT. It encodes CATSRDRTGGRGNTIYF.